This TCR beta chain was obtained from a study of T cells after yellow fever vaccination (dated by TCRdb to 2018 to 2020). Notes on the research overall: The SMART-Seq v4 Ultra Low Input RNA kit was used to prepare libraries from fractions with low cell numbers. To follow T-cell clones before and after primary and booster YFV17D yellow fever vaccination, bulk TCR alpha and beta repertoires were sequenced over time. Blood samples were taken at several timepoints before and after primary and secondary immunization, and bulk PBMC replicates and cell subsets were isolated. Two healthy male donors, one aged 18 to 30 and one aged 30 to 39 years, made up the cohort. Study-level results and caveats: The secondary T-cell response was found to be weaker but faster than the primary response, with a peak reached on day 5 rather than on day 15. A small fraction of clonotypes appeared in both the CD4 and CD8 compartments, likely as a result of convergent recombination. FACS-sorted repertoires could contain abundant contaminating clonotypes from the bulk population, so computational filtering was required. Most clones expanded after primary vaccination (roughly 96% of CD4 and 88% of CD8) were re-detected after the booster, suggesting that broad memory maintenance occurred. Only a couple of donors were included in the study, so the extent to which the findings can be generalized is limited.

A note on this clonotype: The specificity of this receptor is unknown. Base quality data are lacking; no much larger clone is found one base away.

The meaning of the sample's treatment or condition label: live attenuated yellow fever vaccine strain. Two biological replicates of bulk PBMCs were collected at each blood-draw timepoint. A standard Ficoll-Paque protocol was used to isolate PBMCs from peripheral blood. TriZol was used to extract RNA from bulk PBMCs, from CD4 and CD8 fractions, and from dextramer-positive and dextramer-negative fractions. TCR cDNA was synthesized by 5'RACE template switching, through which a universal primer site and unique molecular identifiers were introduced. Priming of cDNA synthesis was performed from both the TCR alpha and TCR beta constant segments. Two PCR steps were used to amplify libraries, with sample barcodes and sequencing adapters being added in the second step. Sequencing of the libraries was done on either Illumina HiSeq 2500 (2x100 bp) or NovaSeq (2x150 bp). On the authors' methods: Reads were demultiplexed and collapsed into UMI consensus sequences with MIGEC, and V(D)J alignment was performed with MiXCR. Vaccine-responding clonotypes were defined with edgeR using replicate PBMC samples, requiring FDR below 0.01 and a log2 fold change above 5 up to day 15. Each bulk clonotype received a CD4 or CD8 identity based on whether the sequenced CD4 or CD8 repertoire contained that clonotype at higher abundance. Using fastp at Q25 and MiXCR, TCRdb reprocessed the public reads and kept productive beta chains. For every CDR3 protein sequence, its rows merge into one entry that carries the most common genes and DNA. In this record, the V and J calls reflect TCRdb's handling and not the investigators' own analysis. The sample yields about 400,000 distinct CDR3 sequences; around a tenth were counted once. The ten largest clonotypes hold 18% of the sample.

The TCR was taken from a man aged 18-30 years who received the YFV17D yellow fever vaccine. Sequencing was performed on PBMCs, taken on the day of the first yellow fever vaccination.

DNA sequence: TGTGCCAGCAGCTTAGACAGGGGATGGACTGAAGCTTTCTTT. Translated, it reads CASSLDRGWTEAFF. Here the chain combines TRBV7-2 and TRBJ1-1, with TRBD1 matching 7 junction bases. The CDR3 holds 14 amino acids from the cysteine to the phenylalanine. Only CDR3 DNA remains: 42 bases, in frame from the first base. The junction shows trimming of 1 base on V and 5 bases on J, and the gene matches do not reach 4 bases of it. CDR1 and CDR2 (SGHTA, FQGNSA) derive from the germline V gene.